Sequencing of this T cell receptor beta chain was carried out in a study of blood T cell repertoires in COVID-19. All enrollees were roughly 18 to 100 years old and from under 25 US areas. V lost 5 bases and J lost 7; bases outside the gene matches: 8. In germline, CDR1 is SGHRS, CDR2 YFSETQ. CDR3 length: 15 residues. A few counts support this clone. TCRdb's copy holds only in-frame clones and misses some; the assay was immunoSEQ multiplex PCR. In the table there are some 420,000 clones, approximately 92% of which are singletons. Material: PBMCs or T cells enriched from blood (not recorded which). The origin of this receptor is a man younger than 40 who had recovered from COVID-19. The chain carries TRBV5-1 and TRBJ1-6; 8 positions agree with TRBD1. CDR3 in DNA: TGCGCCAGCAGGCGAACCGGGACAGGAAATTCACCCCTCCACTTT. It codes for CASRRTGTGNSPLHF. Using reference TRBV5-1 and TRBJ1-6 for the parts outside the CDR3, the full variable domain is KAGVTQTPRYLIKTRGQQVTLSCSPISGHRSVSWYQQTPGQGLQFLFEYFSETQRNKGNFPGRFSGRQFSNSRSEMNVSTLELGDSALYLCASRRTGTGNSPLHFGNGTRLTVT.